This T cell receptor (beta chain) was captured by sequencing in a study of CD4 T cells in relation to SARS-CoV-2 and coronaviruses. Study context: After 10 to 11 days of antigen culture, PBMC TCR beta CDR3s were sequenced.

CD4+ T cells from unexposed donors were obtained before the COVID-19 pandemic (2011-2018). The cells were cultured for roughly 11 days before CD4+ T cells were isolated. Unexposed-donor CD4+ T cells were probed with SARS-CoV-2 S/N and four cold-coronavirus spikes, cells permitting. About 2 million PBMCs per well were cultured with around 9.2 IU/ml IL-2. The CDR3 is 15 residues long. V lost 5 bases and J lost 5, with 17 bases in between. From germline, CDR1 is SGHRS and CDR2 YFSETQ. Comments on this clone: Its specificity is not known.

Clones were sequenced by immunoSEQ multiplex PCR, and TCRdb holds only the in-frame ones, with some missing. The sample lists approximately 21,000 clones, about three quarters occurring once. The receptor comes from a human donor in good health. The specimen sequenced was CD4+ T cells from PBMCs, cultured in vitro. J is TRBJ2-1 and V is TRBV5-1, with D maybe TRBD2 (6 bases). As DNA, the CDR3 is TGCGCCAGCAGATCAATGGGACTCCCCGACAATGAGCAGTTCTTC. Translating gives CASRSMGLPDNEQFF.